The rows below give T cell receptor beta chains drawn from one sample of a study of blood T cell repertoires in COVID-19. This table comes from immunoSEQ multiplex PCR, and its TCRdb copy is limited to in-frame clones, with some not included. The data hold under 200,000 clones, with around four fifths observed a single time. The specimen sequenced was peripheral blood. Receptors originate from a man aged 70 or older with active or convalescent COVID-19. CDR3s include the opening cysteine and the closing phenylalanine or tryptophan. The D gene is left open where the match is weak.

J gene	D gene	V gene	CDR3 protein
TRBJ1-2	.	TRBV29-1	CSASQASSGGYTF
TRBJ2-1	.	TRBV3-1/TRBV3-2	CASSLRGWDNEQFF
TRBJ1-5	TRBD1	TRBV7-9	CASSSGQGNQPQHF
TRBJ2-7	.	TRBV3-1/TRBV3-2	CATSDSLSYEQYF
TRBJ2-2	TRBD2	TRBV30	CAWSVRTSSTGELFF
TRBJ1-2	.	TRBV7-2	CASSLDSRGSAYGYTF
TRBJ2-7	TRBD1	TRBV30	CAWSGGTGSFYEQYF
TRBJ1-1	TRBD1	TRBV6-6	CASRTGQRLMNTEAFF
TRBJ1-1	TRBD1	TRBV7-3	CASSLQGGATEAFF
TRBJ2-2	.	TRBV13	CASSLEWTGELFF
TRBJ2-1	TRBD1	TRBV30	CAWGIDRAYNEQFF
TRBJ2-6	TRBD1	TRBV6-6	CASSRTGTESSGANVLTF
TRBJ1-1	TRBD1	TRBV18	CASSPIQGARGTEAFF
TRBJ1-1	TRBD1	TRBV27	CASSWDSSTEAFF
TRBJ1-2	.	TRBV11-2	CASSLVGGRYTF
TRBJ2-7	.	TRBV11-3	CASSSEGRGETYEQYF
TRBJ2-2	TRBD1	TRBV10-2	CASREGGQGIPGELFF
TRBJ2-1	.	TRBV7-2	CASSATRGGSDEQFF
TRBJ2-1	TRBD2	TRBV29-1	CSVGRGFAYNEQFF
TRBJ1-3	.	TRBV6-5	CASSSRGWFFF
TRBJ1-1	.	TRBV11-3	CASSPAGGDTEAFF
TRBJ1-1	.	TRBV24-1	CATSDRDGRGSFF